The rows below give T cell receptor beta chains drawn from one sample of a study of blood T cell repertoires in COVID-19. TCRdb's table, derived via immunoSEQ multiplex PCR, lists solely in-frame clones and lacks some. Of some 200,000 clones detected, roughly 87% appear once; the ten largest clones hold approximately 2.1%. Sequencing was done on a sample of PBMCs or T cells enriched from blood (not recorded which). All receptors derive from a woman aged 25 to 39 who had recovered from COVID-19. Both conserved end residues are part of each CDR3. A D gene is named only where the DNA matches it firmly. Clone size is not always given. Where it is, it says once, few, many or a class for expanded clones.

NA,NA,TRBV7-2,TRBJ2-5,CASSLGTAFQETQYF,TGTGCCAGCAGCTTAGGTACAGCATTTCAGGAGACCCAGTACTTC
TRBD2,NA,TRBV7-2,TRBJ2-2,CASSGTGLAGGSNTGELFF,TGTGCCAGCAGCGGAACGGGACTAGCGGGGGGGTCGAACACCGGGGAGCTGTTTTTT
TRBD1,NA,TRBV4-3,TRBJ1-1,CASSRGQGYEAFF,TGCGCCAGCAGCCGGGGACAGGGGTATGAAGCTTTCTTT
NA,once,TRBV5-1,TRBJ2-7,CASSEAAGPYEQYF,TGCGCCAGCAGCGAGGCGGCGGGACCATACGAGCAGTACTTC
TRBD1,NA,TRBV7-2,TRBJ1-2,CASSPGQTYYGYTF,TGTGCCAGCAGCCCGGGACAGACTTATTATGGCTACACCTTC
TRBD1,NA,TRBV5-8,TRBJ1-1,CASSWDRGYVDTEAFF,TGTGCCAGCAGCTGGGACAGGGGATACGTAGACACTGAAGCTTTCTTT
TRBD1,NA,TRBV28,TRBJ1-2,CASSFPTGVNYGYTF,TGTGCCAGCAGTTTCCCGACAGGGGTTAACTATGGCTACACCTTC
TRBD1,NA,TRBV18,TRBJ2-5,CASSRTGTETQYF,TGTGCCAGCTCAAGGACAGGGACGGAGACCCAGTACTTC
TRBD2,NA,TRBV10-3,TRBJ2-2,CAIRTTSGSTGELFF,TGTGCCATCAGGACTACTAGCGGGAGTACCGGGGAGCTGTTTTTT
NA,few,TRBV11-2,TRBJ2-7,CASSSPGTYEQYF,TGTGCCAGCAGCTCCCCAGGGACCTACGAGCAGTACTTC
NA,NA,TRBV30,TRBJ1-3,CAWSRQHSGNTIYF,TGTGCCTGGTCCCGACAGCACTCTGGAAACACCATATATTTT
TRBD1,NA,TRBV24-1,TRBJ1-2,CATFRGLDYGYTF,TGTGCCACCTTCAGGGGGCTAGACTATGGCTACACCTTC
TRBD1,NA,TRBV7-2,TRBJ1-2,CASSLLSGGASGYTF,TGTGCCAGCAGCTTATTATCAGGGGGCGCCAGTGGCTACACCTTC
TRBD2,NA,TRBV7-9,TRBJ2-3,CASSLELAGFTDTQYF,TGTGCCAGCAGCTTAGAGCTAGCGGGGTTCACAGATACGCAGTATTTT
NA,once,TRBV27,TRBJ1-4,CASRRGRDEKLFF,TGTGCCAGCAGAAGGGGCAGGGATGAAAAACTGTTTTTT
TRBD2,NA,TRBV2,TRBJ2-1,CASSEEIAGGLEQFF,TGTGCCAGCAGTGAGGAAATAGCGGGGGGCCTTGAGCAGTTCTTC
TRBD2,NA,TRBV9,TRBJ2-5,CASSPGLAGGPRQETQYF,TGTGCCAGCAGCCCCGGACTAGCGGGAGGGCCGAGGCAAGAGACCCAGTACTTC
NA,NA,TRBV5-4,TRBJ1-1,CASSLDPGTEAFF,TGTGCCAGCAGCTTGGACCCGGGGACTGAAGCTTTCTTT
TRBD1,NA,TRBV7-9,TRBJ1-1,CASSQGRRTEAFF,TGTGCCAGTTCACAGGGGAGGAGGACTGAAGCTTTCTTT
TRBD1,NA,TRBV29-1,TRBJ1-1,CSAPGTGGVGDTEAFF,TGCAGCGCCCCCGGGACAGGGGGCGTGGGGGACACTGAAGCTTTCTTT
TRBD2,once,TRBV6-5,TRBJ2-7,CASTPGTSTYEQYF,TGTGCCAGCACCCCCGGGACTAGTACCTACGAGCAGTACTTC
TRBD1,NA,TRBV13,TRBJ2-7,CASSPEIDRGAEQYF,TGTGCCAGCAGCCCCGAAATAGACAGGGGGGCCGAGCAGTACTTC
NA,NA,TRBV7-2,TRBJ1-4,CASSRSGLPGEKLFF,TGTGCCAGCAGCCGGTCGGGACTTCCCGGAGAAAAACTGTTTTTT
NA,NA,TRBV7-2,TRBJ1-4,CASSFRGEKLFF,TGTGCCAGCAGCTTTAGGGGGGAAAAACTGTTTTTT
NA,NA,TRBV7-8,TRBJ1-4,CASSRPKAQVNEKLFF,TGTGCCAGCAGCCGACCTAAGGCACAGGTGAATGAAAAACTGTTTTTT
TRBD1,NA,TRBV14,TRBJ1-3,CASSQGGQGPGNTIYF,TGTGCCAGCAGCCAAGGGGGACAGGGCCCTGGAAACACCATATATTTT
NA,NA,TRBV20-1,TRBJ2-7,CSASLQGTIISYEQYF,TGCAGTGCTAGTTTGCAGGGGACCATAATCTCCTACGAGCAGTACTTC
TRBD1,NA,TRBV29-1,TRBJ1-2,CSSTGTGEGYTF,TGCAGCTCTACCGGGACAGGTGAAGGCTACACCTTC
NA,NA,TRBV7-2,TRBJ2-5,CASSLYLAGQETQYF,TGTGCCAGCAGCTTATATCTGGCGGGGCAAGAGACCCAGTACTTC
TRBD2,NA,TRBV6-2/TRBV6-3,TRBJ2-1,CASSYLTSGESETYNEQFF,TGTGCCAGCAGTTACCTGACTAGCGGGGAGAGTGAAACCTACAATGAGCAGTTCTTC
NA,NA,TRBV7-2,TRBJ1-1,CASSLAPGRGTEAFF,TGTGCCAGCAGCTTAGCCCCCGGCAGGGGCACTGAAGCTTTCTTT
NA,NA,TRBV5-1,TRBJ1-1,CASSMTGQNTEAFF,TGCGCCAGCAGCATGACAGGCCAAAACACTGAAGCTTTCTTT
TRBD2,NA,TRBV28,TRBJ2-7,CASSSSGIDYEQYF,TGTGCCAGCAGTTCTAGCGGGATAGACTACGAGCAGTACTTC
TRBD1,NA,TRBV9,TRBJ2-4,CASSVGTGKNIQYF,TGTGCCAGCAGCGTTGGGACAGGGAAAAACATTCAGTACTTC
TRBD1,NA,TRBV5-1,TRBJ1-4,CASSSQPQGSDEKLFF,TGCGCCAGCAGCTCCCAGCCACAGGGGTCCGATGAAAAACTGTTTTTT
NA,NA,TRBV10-3,TRBJ1-2,CAISDRGGPDYGYTF,TGTGCCATCAGTGACCGAGGAGGGCCTGACTATGGCTACACCTTC
TRBD1,NA,TRBV11-3,TRBJ1-2,CASGTGNYGYTF,TGTGCCAGCGGGACAGGCAACTATGGCTACACCTTC
NA,NA,TRBV7-9,TRBJ1-5,CASSLNSPSAQHF,TGTGCCAGCAGCCTCAACAGTCCCTCTGCCCAGCATTTT
TRBD1,many,TRBV6-6,TRBJ2-7,CASSTRTGYEQYF,TGTGCCAGCAGTACCCGGACAGGATACGAGCAGTACTTC
NA,NA,TRBV4-2,TRBJ1-4,CASSQARLDEKLFF,TGTGCCAGCAGCCAAGCCAGACTTGATGAAAAACTGTTTTTT